This T cell receptor beta chain emerged from a study of CD8 T cells in ankylosing spondylitis. Points from the study as a whole: In synovial fluid and blood from reactive arthritis, some motif variants were previously reported. Matched ankylosing spondylitis synovial fluid reportedly contained a significantly enriched population of disease-linked clones. What appeared characteristic of ankylosing spondylitis blood was a TCR beta motif of eight highly homologous variants.

Worth noting for this clonotype: Its antigen is unknown.

Between the trimmed V and J ends, which lost 1 base and 8 bases, there was a span of 20 bases. The CDR3 sequence is 17 residues long. The germline gives CDR1 MGHRA, CDR2 YSYEKL. Library preparation for TCR beta used quantitative 5'-RACE with molecular barcodes. Using its own MiXCR run on the 5' RACE reads, TCRdb lists one record per CDR3 protein. The profile shows about 360,000 distinct CDR3 sequences, 20% to 25% of them singletons. The sequence derives from a male donor with ankylosing spondylitis or in good health (not recorded which). The sequenced sample consisted of blood, either unsorted or a sorted T cell fraction (not recorded which). V and J are TRBV4-1 and TRBJ2-2, with a tentative D call TRBD2 (5 bases). The CDR3 loop is CASSQVPGRGGSGELFF. The CDR3 DNA reads as TGCGCCAGCAGCCAAGTTCCGGGCCGAGGAGGTTCTGGGGAGCTGTTTTTT.